The rows below give T cell receptor beta chains drawn from one sample of a study of brain metastases from non-small cell lung cancer. Profiling relied on immunoSEQ multiplex PCR, and the TCRdb table lists in-frame clones only, not all of them. The sample holds a few thousand clones, roughly 85% seen once. Material for sequencing was primary lung tumor tissue. Receptors originate from a donor aged 40 or over with non-small cell lung cancer. Each CDR3 is given with its conserved first and last residue. The order of the fields is CDR3 protein, CDR3 DNA, V gene, D gene, J gene. A D gene is named only where the DNA matches it firmly.

CDR3: CASREVAGGRNEQFF
DNA: TGCGCCAGCCGAGAGGTAGCGGGGGGGCGGAATGAGCAGTTCTTC
V: TRBV10-1
D: TRBD2
J: TRBJ2-1

CDR3: CASSYSTSLGTDTQYF
DNA: TGTGCCAGCAGTTACTCAACCAGTTTGGGCACAGATACGCAGTATTTT
V: TRBV6-5
D: NA
J: TRBJ2-3

CDR3: CASSQERGIAKLYGYTF
DNA: TGCGCCAGCAGCCAAGAGAGGGGGATAGCAAAATTATATGGCTACACCTTC
V: TRBV4-3
D: NA
J: TRBJ1-2

CDR3: CASSLGGDREQFF
DNA: TGTGCCAGCAGCTTAGGTGGAGACCGTGAGCAGTTCTTC
V: TRBV7-7
D: NA
J: TRBJ2-1

CDR3: CASSWATDTQYF
DNA: TGTGCCAGCAGCTGGGCCACAGATACGCAGTATTTT
V: TRBV5-6
D: NA
J: TRBJ2-3

CDR3: CASSYMVGSEAFF
DNA: TGTGCCAGCAGTTACATGGTCGGCTCTGAAGCTTTCTTT
V: TRBV6-2/TRBV6-3
D: NA
J: TRBJ1-1

CDR3: CAWSTPLGGWGNQPQHF
DNA: TGTGCCTGGAGTACGCCCCTGGGCGGTTGGGGTAATCAGCCCCAGCATTTT
V: TRBV30
D: NA
J: TRBJ1-5

CDR3: CASTAGTASYEQYF
DNA: TGTGCCAGCACTGCGGGGACAGCATCCTACGAGCAGTACTTC
V: TRBV2
D: NA
J: TRBJ2-7

CDR3: CASSFSVMNSPLHF
DNA: TGTGCCAGCAGCTTCAGCGTAATGAATTCACCCCTCCACTTT
V: TRBV7-9
D: NA
J: TRBJ1-6

CDR3: CASSHSGTGNSPLHF
DNA: TGCGCCAGCAGCCACTCCGGGACAGGAAATTCACCCCTCCACTTT
V: TRBV5-1
D: TRBD1
J: TRBJ1-6

CDR3: CASSEPRKTGRYGYTF
DNA: TGTGCCAGCAGTGAACCCAGGAAGACAGGGAGGTATGGCTACACCTTC
V: TRBV6-1
D: TRBD1
J: TRBJ1-2

CDR3: CASSLLAGDAYNEQFF
DNA: TGCGCCAGCAGCCTTTTAGCGGGGGACGCCTACAATGAGCAGTTCTTC
V: TRBV4-3
D: TRBD2
J: TRBJ2-1

CDR3: CASSADRGPGYGYTF
DNA: TGTGCCAGCAGCGCAGACAGGGGGCCCGGCTATGGCTACACCTTC
V: TRBV5-4
D: TRBD1
J: TRBJ1-2

CDR3: CASNPSTGLNTEAFF
DNA: TGTGCCAGCAACCCATCCACAGGGCTGAACACTGAAGCTTTCTTT
V: TRBV7-9
D: NA
J: TRBJ1-1